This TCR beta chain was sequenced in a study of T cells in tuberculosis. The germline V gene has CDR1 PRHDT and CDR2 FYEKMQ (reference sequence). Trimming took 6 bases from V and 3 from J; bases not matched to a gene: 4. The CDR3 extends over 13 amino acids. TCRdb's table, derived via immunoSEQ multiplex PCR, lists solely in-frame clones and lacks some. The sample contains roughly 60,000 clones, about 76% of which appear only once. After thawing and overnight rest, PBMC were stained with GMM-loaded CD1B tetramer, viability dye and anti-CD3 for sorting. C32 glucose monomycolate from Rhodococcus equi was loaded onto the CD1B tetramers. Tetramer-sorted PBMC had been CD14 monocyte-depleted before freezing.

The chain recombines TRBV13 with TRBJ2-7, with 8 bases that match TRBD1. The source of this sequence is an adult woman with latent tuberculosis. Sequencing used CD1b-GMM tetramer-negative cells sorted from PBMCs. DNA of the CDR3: TGTGCCAGCAGGGGACAGGAGAGCTACGAGCAGTACTTC. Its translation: CASRGQESYEQYF.